This entry is about one TCR beta chain. This specimen comes from a study of blood T cell repertoires in COVID-19. Study details: Acute and convalescent COVID-19 specimens originated in the United States, Italy and Spain. T cells, B-cell-depleted T cells, or PBMCs provided the cDNA or gDNA that served as material.

The CDR3 runs to 17 residues. Trimming at V came to 2 bases and at J to 4 bases, leaving 12 bases not matched to a gene. CDR1 is MNHEY and CDR2 is SVGEGT in the germline V gene. Per the original methods: Amplification of reference gene primers provided the estimated nucleated cell counts. This table comes from immunoSEQ multiplex PCR, and its TCRdb copy is limited to in-frame clones, with some not included. Clonal size and the V and J genes are those of that table, whereas D and trimming came from the DNA. The data contain roughly 200,000 clones, 70% to 90% of them singletons. The J gene is TRBJ1-1, the V gene TRBV6-2 or TRBV6-3, with 8 positions matching TRBD1. This receptor was obtained from a woman aged 40 to 50 who had recovered from COVID-19. Sequencing used peripheral blood. The CDR3 region is CASSYGLSGGASTEAFF. The CDR3 region has the DNA TGTGCCAGCAGTTACGGCTTGTCAGGGGGCGCGAGCACTGAAGCTTTCTTT.